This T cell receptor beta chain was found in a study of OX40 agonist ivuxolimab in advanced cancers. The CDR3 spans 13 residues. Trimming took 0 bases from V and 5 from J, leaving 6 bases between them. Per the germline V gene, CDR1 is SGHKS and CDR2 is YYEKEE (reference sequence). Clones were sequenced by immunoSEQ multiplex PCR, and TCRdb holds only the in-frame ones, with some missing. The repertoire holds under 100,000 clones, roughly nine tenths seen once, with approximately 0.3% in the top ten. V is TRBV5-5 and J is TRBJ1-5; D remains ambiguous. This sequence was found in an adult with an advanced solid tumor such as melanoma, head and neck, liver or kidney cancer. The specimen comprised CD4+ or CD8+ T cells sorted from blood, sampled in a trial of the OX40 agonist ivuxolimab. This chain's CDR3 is CASSLDSYQPQHF. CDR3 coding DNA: TGTGCCAGCAGCTTGGACAGTTATCAGCCCCAGCATTTT.